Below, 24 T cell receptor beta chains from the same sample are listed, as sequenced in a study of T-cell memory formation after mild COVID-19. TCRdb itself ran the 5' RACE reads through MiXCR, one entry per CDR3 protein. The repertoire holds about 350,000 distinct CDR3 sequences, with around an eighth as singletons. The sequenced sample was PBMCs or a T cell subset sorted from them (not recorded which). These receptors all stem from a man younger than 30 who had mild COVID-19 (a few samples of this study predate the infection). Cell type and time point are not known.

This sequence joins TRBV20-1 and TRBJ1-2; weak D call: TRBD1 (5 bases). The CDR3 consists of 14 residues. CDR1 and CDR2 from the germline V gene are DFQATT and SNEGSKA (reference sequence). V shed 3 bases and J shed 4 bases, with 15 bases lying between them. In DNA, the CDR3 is TGCAGTGCTAGTCGCGGGGCCTCTGGCTATGGCTACACCTTC. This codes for CSASRGASGYGYTF.

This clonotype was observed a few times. This chain's CDR3 is CASIHGGQGFNEQFF. DNA of the CDR3: TGTGCCAGCATCCATGGGGGACAGGGGTTTAATGAGCAGTTCTTC. The chain uses TRBV6-2 or TRBV6-3 and TRBJ2-1, with 10 positions matching TRBD1. V lost 7 bases, J lost 7 bases, and 10 bases stayed unmatched. In germline, CDR1 is MNHEY, CDR2 SVGEGT. The CDR3 runs 15 residues.

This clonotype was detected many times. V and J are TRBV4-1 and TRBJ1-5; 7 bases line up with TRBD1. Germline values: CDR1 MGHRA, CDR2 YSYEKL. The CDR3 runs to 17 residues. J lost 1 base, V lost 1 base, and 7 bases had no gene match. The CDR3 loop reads CASSQGPGTASNQPQHF. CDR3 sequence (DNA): TGCGCCAGCAGCCAAGGCCCCGGGACAGCAAGCAATCAGCCCCAGCATTTT.

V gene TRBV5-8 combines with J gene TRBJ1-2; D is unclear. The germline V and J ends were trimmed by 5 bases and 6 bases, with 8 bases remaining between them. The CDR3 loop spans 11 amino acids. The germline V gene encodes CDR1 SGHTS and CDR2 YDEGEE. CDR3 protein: CASRVWDGYTF. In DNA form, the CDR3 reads TGTGCCAGCAGGGTATGGGATGGCTACACCTTC.

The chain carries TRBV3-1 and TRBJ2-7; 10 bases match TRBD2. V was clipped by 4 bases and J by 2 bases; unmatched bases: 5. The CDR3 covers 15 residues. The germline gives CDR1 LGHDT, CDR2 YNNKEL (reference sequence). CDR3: CASSRSGGPTYEQYV. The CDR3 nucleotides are TGTGCCAGCAGCCGTAGCGGGGGGCCGACCTACGAGCAGTACGTC.

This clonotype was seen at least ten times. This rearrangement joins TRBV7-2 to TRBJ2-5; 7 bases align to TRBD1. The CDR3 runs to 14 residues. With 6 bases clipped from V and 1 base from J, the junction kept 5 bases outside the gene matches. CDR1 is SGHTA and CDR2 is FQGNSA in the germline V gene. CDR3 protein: CASSRTGVQETQYF. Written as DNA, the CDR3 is TGTGCCAGCAGTAGAACAGGGGTCCAAGAGACCCAGTACTTC.

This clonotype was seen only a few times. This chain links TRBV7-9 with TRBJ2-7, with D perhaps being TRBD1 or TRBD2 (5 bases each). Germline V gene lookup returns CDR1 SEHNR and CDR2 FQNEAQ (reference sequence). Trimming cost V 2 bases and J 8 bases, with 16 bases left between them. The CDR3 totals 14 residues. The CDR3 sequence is CASSLSTLLGQQYF. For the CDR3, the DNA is TGTGCCAGCAGCTTATCTACCTTATTGGGACAGCAGTACTTC.

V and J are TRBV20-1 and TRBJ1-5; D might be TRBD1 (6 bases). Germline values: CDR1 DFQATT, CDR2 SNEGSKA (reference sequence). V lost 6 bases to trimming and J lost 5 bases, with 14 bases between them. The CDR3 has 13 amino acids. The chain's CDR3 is CSATGNTYQPQHF. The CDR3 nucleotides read TGCAGTGCAACAGGGAATACCTATCAGCCCCAGCATTTT.

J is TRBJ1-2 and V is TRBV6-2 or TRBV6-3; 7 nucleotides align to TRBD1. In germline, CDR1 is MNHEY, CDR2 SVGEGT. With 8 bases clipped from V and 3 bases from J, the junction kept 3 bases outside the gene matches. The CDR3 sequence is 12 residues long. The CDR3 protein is CASGDSDYGYTF. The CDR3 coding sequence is TGTGCCAGCGGGGACAGTGACTATGGCTACACCTTC.

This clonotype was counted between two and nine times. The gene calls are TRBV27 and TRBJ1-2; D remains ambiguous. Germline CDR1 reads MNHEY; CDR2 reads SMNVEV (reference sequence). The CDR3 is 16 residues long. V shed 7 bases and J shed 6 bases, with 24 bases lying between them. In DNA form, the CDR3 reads TGTGCCAGCACCCGAGAGGCAGGACTCATATCCGATGGCTACACCTTC. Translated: CASTREAGLISDGYTF.

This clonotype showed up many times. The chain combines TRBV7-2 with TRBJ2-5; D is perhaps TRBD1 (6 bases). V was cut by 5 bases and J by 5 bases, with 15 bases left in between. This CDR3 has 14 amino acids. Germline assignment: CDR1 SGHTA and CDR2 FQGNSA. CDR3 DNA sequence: TGTGCCAGCAGCCCCGGGACAACCTTCGAGACCCAGTACTTC. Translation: CASSPGTTFETQYF.

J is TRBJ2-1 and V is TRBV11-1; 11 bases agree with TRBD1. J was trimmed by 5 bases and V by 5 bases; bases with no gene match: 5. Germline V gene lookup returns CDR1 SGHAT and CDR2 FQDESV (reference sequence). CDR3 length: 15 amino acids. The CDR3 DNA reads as TGTGCCAGCAGCCGCCGGGACAGGGGGGACAATGAGCAGTTCTTC. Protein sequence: CASSRRDRGDNEQFF.

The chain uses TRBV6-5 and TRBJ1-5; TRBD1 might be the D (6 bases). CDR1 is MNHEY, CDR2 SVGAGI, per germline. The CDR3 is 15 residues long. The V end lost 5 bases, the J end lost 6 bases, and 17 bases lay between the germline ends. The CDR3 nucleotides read TGTGCCAGCAGTCCGGACAGCAACGCGGGTCAGCCCCAGCATTTT. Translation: CASSPDSNAGQPQHF.

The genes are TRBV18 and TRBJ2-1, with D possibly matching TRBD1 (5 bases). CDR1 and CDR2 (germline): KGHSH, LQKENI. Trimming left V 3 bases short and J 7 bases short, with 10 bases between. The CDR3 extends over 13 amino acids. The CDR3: CASSPFRANEQFF. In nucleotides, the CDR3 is TGTGCCAGCTCACCGTTCAGGGCTAATGAGCAGTTCTTC.

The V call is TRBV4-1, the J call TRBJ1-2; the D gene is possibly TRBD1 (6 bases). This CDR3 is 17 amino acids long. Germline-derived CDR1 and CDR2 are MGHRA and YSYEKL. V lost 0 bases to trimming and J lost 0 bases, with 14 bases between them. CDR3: CASSQETGLPTNYGYTF. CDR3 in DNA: TGCGCCAGCAGCCAAGAGACAGGACTTCCGACTAACTATGGCTACACCTTC.

The CDR3 loop reads CASSVQVSSYEQYF. The CDR3 nucleotides read TGTGCCAGCAGCGTTCAGGTTTCCTCCTACGAGCAGTACTTC. This rearrangement joins TRBV9 to TRBJ2-7; no firm D call. V lost 2 bases and J 0 bases, leaving 9 bases between the germline ends. The CDR3 covers 14 residues. Germline assignment: CDR1 SGDLS and CDR2 YYNGEE.

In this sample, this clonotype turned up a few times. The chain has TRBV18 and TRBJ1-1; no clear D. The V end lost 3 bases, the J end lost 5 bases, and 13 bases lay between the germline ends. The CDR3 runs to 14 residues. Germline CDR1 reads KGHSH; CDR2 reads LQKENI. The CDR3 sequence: CASSPSHVGTEAFF. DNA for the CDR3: TGTGCCAGCTCACCCTCCCATGTGGGGACTGAAGCTTTCTTT.

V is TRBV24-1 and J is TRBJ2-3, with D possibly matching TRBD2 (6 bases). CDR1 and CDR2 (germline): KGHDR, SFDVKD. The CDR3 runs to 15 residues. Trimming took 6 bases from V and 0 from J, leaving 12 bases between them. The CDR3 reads CATSSRDLSTDTQYF. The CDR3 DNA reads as TGTGCCACCAGTTCCCGGGACTTAAGCACAGATACGCAGTATTTT.

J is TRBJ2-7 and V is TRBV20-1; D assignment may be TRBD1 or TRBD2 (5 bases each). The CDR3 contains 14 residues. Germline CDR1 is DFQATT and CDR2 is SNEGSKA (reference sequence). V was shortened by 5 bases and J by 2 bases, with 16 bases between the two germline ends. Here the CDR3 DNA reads TGCAGTGCTCCCACCGGGACCTCAACCTACGAGCAGTACTTC. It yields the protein CSAPTGTSTYEQYF.

The CDR3 protein is CASSLGTGEYEQYF. In nucleotides, the CDR3 is TGTGCCAGCAGCTTGGGGACGGGAGAATACGAGCAGTACTTC. J is TRBJ2-7 and V is TRBV5-4; D is possibly TRBD2 (6 bases). CDR1 is SGHNT, CDR2 YYREEE, per germline (reference sequence). V was trimmed by 0 bases and J by 4 bases, leaving 11 bases between them. CDR3 length: 14 residues. Using reference TRBV5-4 and TRBJ2-7 for the parts outside the CDR3, the full variable domain is ETGVTQSPTHLIKTRGQQVTLRCSSQSGHNTVSWYQQALGQGPQFIFQYYREEENGRGNFPPRFSGLQFPNYSSELNVNALELDDSALYLCASSLGTGEYEQYFGPGTRLTVT.

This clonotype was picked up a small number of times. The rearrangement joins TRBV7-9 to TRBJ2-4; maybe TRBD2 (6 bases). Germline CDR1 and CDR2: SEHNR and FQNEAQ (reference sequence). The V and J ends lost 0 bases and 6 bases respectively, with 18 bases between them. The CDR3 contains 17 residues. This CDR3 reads CASSLAGGGRQRNIQYF. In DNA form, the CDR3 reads TGTGCCAGCAGCTTAGCGGGAGGTGGACGACAGAGAAACATTCAGTACTTC.

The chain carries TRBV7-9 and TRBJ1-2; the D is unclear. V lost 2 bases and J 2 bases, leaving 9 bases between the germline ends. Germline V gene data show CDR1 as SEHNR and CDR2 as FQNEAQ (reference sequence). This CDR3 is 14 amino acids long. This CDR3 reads CASSLSFENYGYTF. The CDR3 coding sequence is TGTGCCAGCAGCTTATCGTTTGAGAACTATGGCTACACCTTC. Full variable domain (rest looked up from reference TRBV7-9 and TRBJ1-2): DTGVSQNPRHKITKRGQNVTFRCDPISEHNRLYWYRQTLGQGPEFLTYFQNEAQLEKSRLLSDRFSAERPKGSFSTLEIQRTEQGDSAMYLCASSLSFENYGYTFGSGTRLTVV.

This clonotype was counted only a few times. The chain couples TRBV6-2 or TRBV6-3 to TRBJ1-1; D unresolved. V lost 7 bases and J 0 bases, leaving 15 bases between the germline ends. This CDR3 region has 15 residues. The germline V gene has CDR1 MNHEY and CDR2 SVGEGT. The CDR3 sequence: CASNENVPVNTEAFF. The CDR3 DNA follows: TGTGCCAGCAATGAAAACGTTCCCGTGAACACTGAAGCTTTCTTT.

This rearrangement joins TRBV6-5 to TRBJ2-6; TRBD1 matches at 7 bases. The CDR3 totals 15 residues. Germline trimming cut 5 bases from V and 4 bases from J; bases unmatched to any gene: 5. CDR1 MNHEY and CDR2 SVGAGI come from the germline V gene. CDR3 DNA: TGTGCCAGCAGTGACAGGGTTGCCGGGGCCAACGTCCTGACTTTC. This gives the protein CASSDRVAGANVLTF.